This T cell receptor (beta chain) was observed in a study of T cells in Graves' hyperthyroidism and ophthalmopathy. This clonotype was observed at least ten times. Its antigen is unknown. The CDR3 spans 16 residues. V was clipped by 2 bases and J by 4 bases; unmatched bases: 11. Germline V gives CDR1 DFQATT, CDR2 SNEGSKA (reference sequence). RNA transcripts provided the source from which TCR beta CDR3 regions were amplified. A first-round RT-PCR of the TCR CDR3 used the HTBI primer set. TCRdb recomputed calls from the multiplex PCR reads with MiXCR, one row per CDR3 protein. The table records approximately 370,000 distinct CDR3 sequences, roughly 15% of them present only once. The study, taken as a whole, reports: Ophthalmopathy was identified by the model a median 6.5 months ahead of onset.

The chain has TRBV20-1 and TRBJ2-1; TRBD2 agrees at 7 bases. The material sequenced was blood. This sequence was found in a woman younger than 45 with Graves' hyperthyroidism that later progressed to Graves' ophthalmopathy. CDR3 sequence reads: CSARNLGAGIYNEQFF. The CDR3 DNA sequence: TGCAGTGCTAGAAATTTGGGAGCGGGGATTTACAATGAGCAGTTCTTC.